This T cell receptor (beta chain) was found in a study of blood T cell repertoires in COVID-19. Trimming removed 6 bases from V and 9 bases from J; junction bases left unmatched: 5. The germline V gene has CDR1 MNHEY and CDR2 SVGAGI. The CDR3 contains 13 residues. Assay: immunoSEQ multiplex PCR; the TCRdb copy retains only in-frame clones and omits some. The table lists hundreds of thousands of clones, around 84% of them singletons. The table lists this clone with a few counts. Source material: peripheral blood. This clonotype was obtained from a woman in her late teens or twenties with acute or convalescent COVID-19. The V gene is TRBV6-5, the J gene TRBJ1-6; TRBD1 agrees at 7 bases. CDR3 protein: CASSRDRFSPLHF. CDR3 nucleotides: TGTGCCAGCAGCCGGGACAGATTTTCACCCCTCCACTTT.